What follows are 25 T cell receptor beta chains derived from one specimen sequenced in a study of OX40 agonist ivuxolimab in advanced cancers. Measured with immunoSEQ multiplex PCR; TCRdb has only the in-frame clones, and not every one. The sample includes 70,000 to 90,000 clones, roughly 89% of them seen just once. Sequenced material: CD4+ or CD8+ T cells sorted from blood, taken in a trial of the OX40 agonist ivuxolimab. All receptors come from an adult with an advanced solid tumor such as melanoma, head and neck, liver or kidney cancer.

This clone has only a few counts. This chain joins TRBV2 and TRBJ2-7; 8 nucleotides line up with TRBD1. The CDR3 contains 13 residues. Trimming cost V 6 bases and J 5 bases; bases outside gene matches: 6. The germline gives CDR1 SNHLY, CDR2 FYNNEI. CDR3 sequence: CASRTGVYDEQYF. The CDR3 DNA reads TGTGCCAGCAGGACAGGGGTTTATGACGAGCAGTACTTC. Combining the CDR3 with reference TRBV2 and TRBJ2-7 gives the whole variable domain EPEVTQTPSHQVTQMGQEVILRCVPISNHLYFYWYRQILGQKVEFLVSFYNNEISEKSEIFDDQFSVERPDGSNFTLKIRSTKLEDSAMYFCASRTGVYDEQYFGPGTRLTVT.

In DNA, the CDR3 is TGTGCCAGCAGCTTAGGGGTATATAATTCACCCCTCCACTTT. Its translation: CASSLGVYNSPLHF. J is TRBJ1-6 and V is TRBV7-9; D not resolved. Germline values: CDR1 SEHNR, CDR2 FQNEAQ (reference sequence). This CDR3 comprises 14 residues. Between the trimmed V and J ends, which lost 1 base and 4 bases, there was a span of 5 bases. Looking up the rest from reference TRBV7-9 and TRBJ1-6 gives the full variable domain: DTGVSQNPRHKITKRGQNVTFRCDPISEHNRLYWYRQTLGQGPEFLTYFQNEAQLEKSRLLSDRFSAERPKGSFSTLEIQRTEQGDSAMYLCASSLGVYNSPLHFGNGTRLTVT.

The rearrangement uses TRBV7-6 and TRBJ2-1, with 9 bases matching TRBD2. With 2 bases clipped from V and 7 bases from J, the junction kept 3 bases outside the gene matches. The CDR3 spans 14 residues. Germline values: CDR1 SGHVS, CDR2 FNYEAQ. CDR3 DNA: TGTGCCAGCAGCTTAACCCTAGCGGGGAATGAGCAGTTCTTC. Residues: CASSLTLAGNEQFF.

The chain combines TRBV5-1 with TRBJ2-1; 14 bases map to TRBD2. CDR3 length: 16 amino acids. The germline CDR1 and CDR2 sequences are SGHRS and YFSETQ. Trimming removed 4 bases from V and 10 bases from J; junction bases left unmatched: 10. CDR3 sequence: CASSRGTSGGIGEQFF. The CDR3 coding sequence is TGCGCCAGCAGCAGAGGGACTAGCGGGGGTATTGGCGAGCAGTTCTTC.

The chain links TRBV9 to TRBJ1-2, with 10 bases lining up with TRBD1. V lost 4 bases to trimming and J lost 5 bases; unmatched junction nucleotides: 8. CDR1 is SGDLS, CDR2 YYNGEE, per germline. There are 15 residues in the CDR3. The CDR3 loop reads CASSQPGQGRYGYTF. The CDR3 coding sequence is TGTGCCAGCAGCCAACCGGGACAGGGGAGGTATGGCTACACCTTC. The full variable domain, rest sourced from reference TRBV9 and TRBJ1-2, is DSGVTQTPKHLITATGQRVTLRCSPRSGDLSVYWYQQSLDQGLQFLIQYYNGEERAKGNILERFSAQQFPDLHSELNLSSLELGDSALYFCASSQPGQGRYGYTFGSGTRLTVV.

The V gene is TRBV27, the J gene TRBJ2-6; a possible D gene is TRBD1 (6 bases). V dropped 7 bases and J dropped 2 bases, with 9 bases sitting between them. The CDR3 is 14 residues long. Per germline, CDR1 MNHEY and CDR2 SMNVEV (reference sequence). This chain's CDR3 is CASKQGTGANVLTF. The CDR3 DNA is TGTGCCAGCAAACAGGGTACTGGGGCCAACGTCCTGACTTTC.

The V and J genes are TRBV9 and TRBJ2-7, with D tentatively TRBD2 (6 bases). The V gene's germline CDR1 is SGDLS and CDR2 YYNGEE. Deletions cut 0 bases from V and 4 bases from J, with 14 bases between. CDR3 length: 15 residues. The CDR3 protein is CASSVATGTAYEQYF. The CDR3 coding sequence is TGTGCCAGCAGCGTAGCTACCGGGACTGCGTACGAGCAGTACTTC.

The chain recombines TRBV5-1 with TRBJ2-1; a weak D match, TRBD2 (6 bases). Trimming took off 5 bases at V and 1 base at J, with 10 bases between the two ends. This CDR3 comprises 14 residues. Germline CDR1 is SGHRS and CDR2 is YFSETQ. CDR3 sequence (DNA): TGCGCCAGCAGGTTAGCGGAGTCCTACAATGAGCAGTTCTTC. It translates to CASRLAESYNEQFF.

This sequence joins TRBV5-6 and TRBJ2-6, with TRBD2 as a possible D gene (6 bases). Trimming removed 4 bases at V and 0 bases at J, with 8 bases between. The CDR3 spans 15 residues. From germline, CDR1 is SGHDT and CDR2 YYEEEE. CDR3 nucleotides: TGTGCCAGCAGCCGGCGGGGCTCTGGGGCCAACGTCCTGACTTTC. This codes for CASSRRGSGANVLTF.

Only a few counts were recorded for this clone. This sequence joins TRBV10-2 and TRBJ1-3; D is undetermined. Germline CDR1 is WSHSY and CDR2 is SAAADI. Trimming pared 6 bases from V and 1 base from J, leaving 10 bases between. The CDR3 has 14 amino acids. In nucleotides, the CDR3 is TGCGCCAGCAGGAGTCCGGGGTCTGGAAACACCATATATTTT. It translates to CASRSPGSGNTIYF.

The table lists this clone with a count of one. CDR3 amino acids: CASSPPSIWSNQPQHF. CDR3 coding DNA: TGTGCCAGCAGCCCCCCAAGTATATGGAGCAATCAGCCCCAGCATTTT. The chain uses TRBV28 and TRBJ1-5, with D unresolved. CDR1 and CDR2 from the germline V gene are MDHEN and SYDVKM. Trimming took 6 bases from V and 1 from J, leaving 16 bases between them. The CDR3 is 16 residues long.

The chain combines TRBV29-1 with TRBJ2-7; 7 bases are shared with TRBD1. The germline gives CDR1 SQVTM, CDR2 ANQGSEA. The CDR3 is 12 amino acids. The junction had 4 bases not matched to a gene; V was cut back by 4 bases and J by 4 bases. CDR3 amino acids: CSVGGRGYEQYF. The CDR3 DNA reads TGCAGCGTTGGGGGCAGGGGGTACGAGCAGTACTTC.

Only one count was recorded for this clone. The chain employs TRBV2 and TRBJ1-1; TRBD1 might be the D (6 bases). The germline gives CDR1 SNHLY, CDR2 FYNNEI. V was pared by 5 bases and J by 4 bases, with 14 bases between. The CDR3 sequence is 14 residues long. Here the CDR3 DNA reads TGTGCCAGCAGTAAAGGGGGAAAGGGCACTGAAGCTTTCTTT. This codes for CASSKGGKGTEAFF.

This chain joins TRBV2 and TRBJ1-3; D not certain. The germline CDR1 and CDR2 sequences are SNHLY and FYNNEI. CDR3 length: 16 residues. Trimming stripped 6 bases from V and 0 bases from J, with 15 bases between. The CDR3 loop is CASSGFLPISGNTIYF. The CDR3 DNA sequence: TGTGCCAGCAGCGGGTTCCTCCCCATCTCTGGAAACACCATATATTTT.

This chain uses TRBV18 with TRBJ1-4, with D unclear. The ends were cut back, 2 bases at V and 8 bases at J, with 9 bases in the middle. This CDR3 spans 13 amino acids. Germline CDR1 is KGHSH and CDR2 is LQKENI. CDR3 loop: CASSPVAAEKLFF. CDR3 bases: TGTGCCAGCTCACCAGTGGCGGCCGAAAAACTGTTTTTT.

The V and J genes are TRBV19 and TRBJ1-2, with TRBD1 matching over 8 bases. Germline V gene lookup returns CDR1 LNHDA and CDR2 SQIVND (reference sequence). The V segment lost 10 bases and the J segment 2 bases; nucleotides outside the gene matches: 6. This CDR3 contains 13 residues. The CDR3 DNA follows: TGTGCCACCAGGACAGGGAACAACTATGGCTACACCTTC. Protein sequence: CATRTGNNYGYTF. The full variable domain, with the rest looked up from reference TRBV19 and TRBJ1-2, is DGGITQSPKYLFRKEGQNVTLSCEQNLNHDAMYWYRQDPGQGLRLIYYSQIVNDFQKGDIAEGYSVSREKKESFPLTVTSAQKNPTAFYLCATRTGNNYGYTFGSGTRLTVV.

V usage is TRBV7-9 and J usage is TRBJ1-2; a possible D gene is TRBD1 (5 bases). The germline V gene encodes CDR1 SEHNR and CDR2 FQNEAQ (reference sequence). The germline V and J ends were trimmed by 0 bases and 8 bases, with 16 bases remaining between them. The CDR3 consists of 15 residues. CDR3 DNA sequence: TGTGCCAGCAGCTTAGCAGGGGCAGAGAGGAAAGGCTACACCTTC. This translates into CASSLAGAERKGYTF. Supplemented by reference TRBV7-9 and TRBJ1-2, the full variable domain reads DTGVSQNPRHKITKRGQNVTFRCDPISEHNRLYWYRQTLGQGPEFLTYFQNEAQLEKSRLLSDRFSAERPKGSFSTLEIQRTEQGDSAMYLCASSLAGAERKGYTFGSGTRLTVV.

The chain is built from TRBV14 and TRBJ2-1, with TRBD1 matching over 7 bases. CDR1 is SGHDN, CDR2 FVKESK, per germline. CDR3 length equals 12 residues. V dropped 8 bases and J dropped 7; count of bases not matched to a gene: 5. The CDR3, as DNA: TGTGCCAGCCAAGGACAGGTTAATGAGCAGTTCTTC. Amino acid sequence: CASQGQVNEQFF.

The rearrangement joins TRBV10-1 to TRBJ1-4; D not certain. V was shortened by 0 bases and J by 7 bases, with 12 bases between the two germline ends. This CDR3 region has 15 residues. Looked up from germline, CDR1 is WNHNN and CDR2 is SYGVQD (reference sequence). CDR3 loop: CASSESIEGREKLFF. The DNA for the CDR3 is TGCGCCAGCAGTGAGTCGATAGAAGGCCGTGAAAAACTGTTTTTT.

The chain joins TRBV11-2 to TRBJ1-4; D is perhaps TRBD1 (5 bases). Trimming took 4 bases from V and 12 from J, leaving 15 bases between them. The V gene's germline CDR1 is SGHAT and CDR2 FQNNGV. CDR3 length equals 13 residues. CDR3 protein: CASSSDTGGELFF. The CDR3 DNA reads TGTGCCAGCAGCTCCGATACGGGGGGGGAACTGTTTTTT.

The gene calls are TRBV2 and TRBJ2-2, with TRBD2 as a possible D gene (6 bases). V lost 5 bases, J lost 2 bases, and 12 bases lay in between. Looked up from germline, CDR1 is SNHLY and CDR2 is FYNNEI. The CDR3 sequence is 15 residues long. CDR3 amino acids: CASSYREINTGELFF. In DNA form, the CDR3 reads TGTGCCAGCAGTTACCGGGAGATCAACACCGGGGAGCTGTTTTTT.

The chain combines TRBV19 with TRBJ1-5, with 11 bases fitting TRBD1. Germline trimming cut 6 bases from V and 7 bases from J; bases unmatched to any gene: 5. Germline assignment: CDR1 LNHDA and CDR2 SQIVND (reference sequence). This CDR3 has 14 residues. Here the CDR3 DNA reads TGTGCCAGTAGCGGGACAGGGGGTGGGCAGCCCCAGCATTTT. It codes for CASSGTGGGQPQHF. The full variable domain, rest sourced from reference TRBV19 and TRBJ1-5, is DGGITQSPKYLFRKEGQNVTLSCEQNLNHDAMYWYRQDPGQGLRLIYYSQIVNDFQKGDIAEGYSVSREKKESFPLTVTSAQKNPTAFYLCASSGTGGGQPQHFGDGTRLSIL.

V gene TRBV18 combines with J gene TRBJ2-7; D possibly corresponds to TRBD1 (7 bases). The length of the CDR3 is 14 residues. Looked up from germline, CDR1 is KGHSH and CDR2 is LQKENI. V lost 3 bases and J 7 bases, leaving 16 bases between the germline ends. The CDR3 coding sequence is TGTGCCAGCTCACCCTCCAGGGGGGCGGGGGAGCAGTACTTC. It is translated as CASSPSRGAGEQYF.

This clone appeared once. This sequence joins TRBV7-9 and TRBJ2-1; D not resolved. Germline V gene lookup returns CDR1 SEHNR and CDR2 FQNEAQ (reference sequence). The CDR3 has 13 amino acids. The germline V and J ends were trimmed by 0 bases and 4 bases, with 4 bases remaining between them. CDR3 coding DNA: TGTGCCAGCAGCTTAGCCAGTTACAATGAGCAGTTCTTC. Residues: CASSLASYNEQFF.

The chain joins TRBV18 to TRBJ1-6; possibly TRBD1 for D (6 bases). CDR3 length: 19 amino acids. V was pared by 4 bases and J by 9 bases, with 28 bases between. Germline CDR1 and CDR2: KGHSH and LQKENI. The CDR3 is CASSRQGLVPITGSSPLHF. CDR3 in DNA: TGTGCCAGCTCACGCCAGGGTCTAGTCCCTATAACAGGGTCTTCACCCCTCCACTTT.